The T cell receptor (beta chain) described here comes from a study of cytomegalovirus exposure and HLA in healthy donors. Remarks on this clone: Its antigen is currently unknown.

Study results and limitations: Altogether, 160 or so TCR beta chains were recorded as cytomegalovirus-associated.

Only in-frame clones appear in the TCRdb table, and some are missing; sequencing was by immunoSEQ multiplex PCR. Here the sample spans 71,000 or so clones, approximately 94% being singletons. Separate from the approximately 670-subject first cohort was the approximately 130-subject validation cohort, to which the donors belonged. The V end was cut by 0 bases, the J end by 0 bases, with 9 bases between. In germline, CDR1 is SEHNR, CDR2 FQNEAQ (reference sequence). This CDR3 region has 16 residues. This chain connects TRBV7-9 to TRBJ1-5, with D perhaps TRBD1 (6 bases). The clonotype comes from a man younger than 35 in good health and CMV-seropositive. Sequenced input: PBMCs. The CDR3 loop reads CASSLAGQFSNQPQHF. The CDR3 DNA follows: TGTGCCAGCAGCTTAGCCGGACAGTTTAGCAATCAGCCCCAGCATTTT.